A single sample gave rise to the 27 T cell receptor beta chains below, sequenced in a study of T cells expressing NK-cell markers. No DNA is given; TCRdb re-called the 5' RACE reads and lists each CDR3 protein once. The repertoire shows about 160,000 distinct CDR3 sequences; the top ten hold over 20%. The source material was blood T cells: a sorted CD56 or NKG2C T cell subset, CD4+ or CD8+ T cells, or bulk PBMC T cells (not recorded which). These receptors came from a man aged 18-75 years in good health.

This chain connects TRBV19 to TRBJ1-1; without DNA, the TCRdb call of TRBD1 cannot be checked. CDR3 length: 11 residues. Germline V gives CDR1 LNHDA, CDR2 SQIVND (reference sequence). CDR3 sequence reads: CAICGTNGAFF.

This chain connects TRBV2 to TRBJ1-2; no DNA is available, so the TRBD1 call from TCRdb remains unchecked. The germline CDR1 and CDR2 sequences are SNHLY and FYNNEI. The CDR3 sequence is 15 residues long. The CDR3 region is CASSEATGESYGYTF. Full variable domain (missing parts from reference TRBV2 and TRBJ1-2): EPEVTQTPSHQVTQMGQEVILRCVPISNHLYFYWYRQILGQKVEFLVSFYNNEISEKSEIFDDQFSVERPDGSNFTLKIRSTKLEDSAMYFCASSEATGESYGYTFGSGTRLTVV.

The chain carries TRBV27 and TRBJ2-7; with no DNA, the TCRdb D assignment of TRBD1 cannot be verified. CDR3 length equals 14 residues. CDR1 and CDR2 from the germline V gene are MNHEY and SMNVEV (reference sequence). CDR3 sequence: CASSFGVSGNEQYF.

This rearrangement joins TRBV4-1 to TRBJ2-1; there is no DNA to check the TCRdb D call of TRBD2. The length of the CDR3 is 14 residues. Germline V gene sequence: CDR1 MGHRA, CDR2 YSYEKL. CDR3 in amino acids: CASSRGSAADEQFF.

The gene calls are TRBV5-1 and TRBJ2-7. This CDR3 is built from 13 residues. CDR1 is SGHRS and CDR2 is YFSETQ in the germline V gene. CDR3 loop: CASSLWLSDEQYF.

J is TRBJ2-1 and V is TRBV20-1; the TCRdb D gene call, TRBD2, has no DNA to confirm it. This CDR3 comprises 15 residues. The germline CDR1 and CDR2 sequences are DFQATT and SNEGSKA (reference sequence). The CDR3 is CSAKVDWGLWNEQFF.

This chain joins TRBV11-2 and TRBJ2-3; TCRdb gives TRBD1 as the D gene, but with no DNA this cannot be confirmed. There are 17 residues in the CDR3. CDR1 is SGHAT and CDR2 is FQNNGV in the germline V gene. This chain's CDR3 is CASSLDDRGTLPDTQYF.

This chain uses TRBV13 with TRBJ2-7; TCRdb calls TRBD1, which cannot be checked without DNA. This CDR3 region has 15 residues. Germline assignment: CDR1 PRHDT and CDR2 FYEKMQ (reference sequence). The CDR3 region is CASSAPGQGEVEQYF.

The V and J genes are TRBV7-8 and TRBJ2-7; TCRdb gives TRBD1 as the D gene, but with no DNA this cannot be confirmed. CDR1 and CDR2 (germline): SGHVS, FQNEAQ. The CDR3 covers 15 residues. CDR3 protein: CASSLVTGVGYEQYF.

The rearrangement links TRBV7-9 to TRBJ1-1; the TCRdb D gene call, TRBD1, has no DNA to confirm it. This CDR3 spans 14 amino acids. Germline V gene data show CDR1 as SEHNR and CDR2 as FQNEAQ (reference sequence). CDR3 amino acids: CASSAGQGGTEAFF.

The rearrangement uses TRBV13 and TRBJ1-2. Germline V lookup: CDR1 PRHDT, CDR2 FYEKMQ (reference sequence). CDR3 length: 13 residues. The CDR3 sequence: CASPRNSESGYTF.

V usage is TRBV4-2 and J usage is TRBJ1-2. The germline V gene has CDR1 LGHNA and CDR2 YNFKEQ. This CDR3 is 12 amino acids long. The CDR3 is CASSLEGGGYTF.

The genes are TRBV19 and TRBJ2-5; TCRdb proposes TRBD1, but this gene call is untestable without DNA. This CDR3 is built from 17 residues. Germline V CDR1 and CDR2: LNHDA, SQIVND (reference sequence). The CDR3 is CASSILLNRGQHETQYF.

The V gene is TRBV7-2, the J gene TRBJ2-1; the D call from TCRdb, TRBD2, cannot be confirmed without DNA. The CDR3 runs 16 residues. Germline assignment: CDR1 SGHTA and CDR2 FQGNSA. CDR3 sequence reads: CASSPGLAGGLGEQFF.

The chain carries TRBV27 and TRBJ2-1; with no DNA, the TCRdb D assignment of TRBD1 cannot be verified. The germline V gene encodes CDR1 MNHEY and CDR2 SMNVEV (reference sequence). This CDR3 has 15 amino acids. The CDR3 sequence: CASSLTVLGGNEQFF.

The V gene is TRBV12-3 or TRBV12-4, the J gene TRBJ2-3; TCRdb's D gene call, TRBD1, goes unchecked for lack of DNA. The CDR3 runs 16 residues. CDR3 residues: CASSLAVGGNTDTQYF.

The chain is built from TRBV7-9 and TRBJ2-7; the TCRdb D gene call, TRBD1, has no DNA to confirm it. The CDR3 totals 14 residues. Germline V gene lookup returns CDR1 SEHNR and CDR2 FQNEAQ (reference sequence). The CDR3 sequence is CASSSTGGGHEQYF.

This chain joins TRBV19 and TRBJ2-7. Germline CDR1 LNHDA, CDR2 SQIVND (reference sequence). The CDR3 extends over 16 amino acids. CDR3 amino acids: CASSISHRGGYYEQYF.

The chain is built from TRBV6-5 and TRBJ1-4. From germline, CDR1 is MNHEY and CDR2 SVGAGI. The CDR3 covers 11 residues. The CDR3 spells CASRMGEKLFF.

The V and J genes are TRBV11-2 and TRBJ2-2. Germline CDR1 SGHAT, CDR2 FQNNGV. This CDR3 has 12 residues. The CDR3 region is CASSHAAGELFF.

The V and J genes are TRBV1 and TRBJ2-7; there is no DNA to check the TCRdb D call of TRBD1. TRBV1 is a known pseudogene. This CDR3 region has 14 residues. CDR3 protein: CTSLPGPGLCEQYF.

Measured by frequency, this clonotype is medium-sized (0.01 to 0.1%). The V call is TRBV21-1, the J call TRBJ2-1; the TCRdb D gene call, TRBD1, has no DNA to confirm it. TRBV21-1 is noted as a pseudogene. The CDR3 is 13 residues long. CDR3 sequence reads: CASGRDREHEQFF.

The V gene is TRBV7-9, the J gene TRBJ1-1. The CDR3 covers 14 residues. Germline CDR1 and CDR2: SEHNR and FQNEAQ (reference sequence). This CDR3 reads CASSRDMMNTEAFF.

CDR3 region: CASSWVFSYEQYF. This rearrangement joins TRBV5-1 to TRBJ2-7. Germline V lookup: CDR1 SGHRS, CDR2 YFSETQ. This CDR3 is built from 13 residues. The whole variable domain, filled in from reference TRBV5-1 and TRBJ2-7, reads KAGVTQTPRYLIKTRGQQVTLSCSPISGHRSVSWYQQTPGQGLQFLFEYFSETQRNKGNFPGRFSGRQFSNSRSEMNVSTLELGDSALYLCASSWVFSYEQYFGPGTRLTVT.

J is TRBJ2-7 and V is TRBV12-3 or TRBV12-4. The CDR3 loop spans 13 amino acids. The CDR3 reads CASSHLSGYEQYF.

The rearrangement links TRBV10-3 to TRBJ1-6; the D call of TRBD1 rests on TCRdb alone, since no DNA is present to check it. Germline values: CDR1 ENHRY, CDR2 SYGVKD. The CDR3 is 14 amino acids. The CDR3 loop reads CAIRRTGGISPLHF.

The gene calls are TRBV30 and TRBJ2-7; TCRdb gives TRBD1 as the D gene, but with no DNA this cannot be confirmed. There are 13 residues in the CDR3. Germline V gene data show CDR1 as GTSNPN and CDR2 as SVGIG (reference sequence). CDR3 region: CAWSRGGLGEQYF.